The 20 T cell receptor beta chains below were found in one sample sequenced in a study of vaccination and CD4 T cells after COVID-19. Which antigens these TCRs recognize remains unknown. Described treatment: roughly 10-day PBMC culture with coronavirus spike peptide pools or control peptides (ViraFEST assay). The study sequenced cultured CD4+ T cell DNA using the Oncomine TCR Beta short-read assay. Using its own MiXCR run on the PCR reads, TCRdb lists one record per CDR3 protein. The sample includes 14,000 or so distinct CDR3 sequences, roughly 55% seen only once; the top ten take 16%. The sequencing sample was made of CD4+ T cells from blood, cultured in vitro. These receptors all come from a human donor who had recovered from COVID-19.

The CDR3 loop reads CASSRAGAGAAQYF. The CDR3 bases are TGTGCCAGCAGCCGAGCGGGAGCCGGCGCGGCCCAGTACTTC. The V and J genes are TRBV3-1 and TRBJ2-5; 8 positions agree with TRBD2. The germline gives CDR1 LGHDT, CDR2 YNNKEL (reference sequence). V dropped 4 bases and J dropped 9; count of bases not matched to a gene: 10. CDR3 length equals 14 residues.

The chain carries TRBV5-1 and TRBJ2-3, with TRBD1 matching over 8 bases. The germline gives CDR1 SGHRS, CDR2 YFSETQ. The CDR3 is 14 amino acids. The V segment lost 1 base and the J segment 4 bases; nucleotides outside the gene matches: 2. In nucleotides, the CDR3 is TGCGCCAGCAGCTTGAGACAGGGGTCAGATACGCAGTATTTT. It encodes CASSLRQGSDTQYF. Based on the CDR3 plus reference TRBV5-1 and TRBJ2-3, the full variable domain is KAGVTQTPRYLIKTRGQQVTLSCSPISGHRSVSWYQQTPGQGLQFLFEYFSETQRNKGNFPGRFSGRQFSNSRSEMNVSTLELGDSALYLCASSLRQGSDTQYFGPGTRLTVL.

The CDR3 nucleotides read TGCGCCAGCAGCTTGGTAGCTGGCACAGATACGCAGTATTTT. As protein: CASSLVAGTDTQYF. The chain is built from TRBV5-1 and TRBJ2-3; the D is unclear. This CDR3 has 14 residues. V lost 0 bases and J lost 1, with 6 bases in between. Germline loops: CDR1 SGHRS, CDR2 YFSETQ.

This chain joins TRBV9 and TRBJ2-7, with 8 bases lining up with TRBD1. Trimming removed 4 bases from V and 0 bases from J; junction bases left unmatched: 6. The CDR3 has 15 residues. Germline-derived CDR1 and CDR2 are SGDLS and YYNGEE. The CDR3 DNA reads as TGTGCCAGCAGCCTAGGACAGGGAAGCTCCTACGAGCAGTACTTC. Protein: CASSLGQGSSYEQYF. Full variable domain (rest looked up from reference TRBV9 and TRBJ2-7): DSGVTQTPKHLITATGQRVTLRCSPRSGDLSVYWYQQSLDQGLQFLIQYYNGEERAKGNILERFSAQQFPDLHSELNLSSLELGDSALYFCASSLGQGSSYEQYFGPGTRLTVT.

The rearrangement links TRBV6-1 to TRBJ1-6, with unresolved D. Trimming cost V 7 bases and J 9 bases, with 16 bases left between them. CDR1 is MNHNS, CDR2 SASEGT, per germline. The CDR3 totals 14 residues. The CDR3 DNA reads TGTGCCAGCATCCCGTTCGCAGGTTCTTCACCCCTCCACTTT. Residues: CASIPFAGSSPLHF.

The rearrangement uses TRBV7-2 and TRBJ2-5, with D possibly TRBD1 on 6 matching bases. This CDR3 has 14 amino acids. Trimming pared 1 base from V and 7 bases from J, leaving 13 bases between. Looked up from germline, CDR1 is SGHTA and CDR2 is FQGNSA. The CDR3, as DNA: TGTGCCAGCAGCTTAGATCAGGGGCCCAGGACCCAGTACTTC. Its protein is CASSLDQGPRTQYF.

The chain is built from TRBV28 and TRBJ2-2, with TRBD2 identical over 12 bases. Germline loops: CDR1 MDHEN, CDR2 SYDVKM. Trimming at V came to 2 bases and at J to 4 bases, leaving 11 bases not matched to a gene. This CDR3 has 19 amino acids. In nucleotides, the CDR3 is TGTGCCAGCAGTTTACTGGCTAGCGGGAGGGCCTATACCACCGGGGAGCTGTTTTTT. Its translation is CASSLLASGRAYTTGELFF.

The chain employs TRBV12-1 and TRBJ2-1; the table's D call, TRBD1, has no DNA check behind it. TRBV12-1 is a documented pseudogene. The CDR3 length is 12 residues. CDR3 residues: CASRQGYNEQFF. The CDR3, as DNA: TGTGCCAGCAGACAGGGCTACAATGAGCAGTTCTTC.

The chain joins TRBV6-5 to TRBJ1-5; D may be TRBD1 (5 bases). This CDR3 is 17 amino acids long. V lost 2 bases and J lost 2, with 16 bases in between. Germline V gene lookup returns CDR1 MNHEY and CDR2 SVGAGI. CDR3 coding DNA: TGTGCCAGCAGTTACCGCCAGGGACCTGAGGGCAATCAGCCCCAGCATTTT. Protein product: CASSYRQGPEGNQPQHF.

The V and J genes are TRBV30 and TRBJ1-1; D is ambiguous. The CDR3 length is 11 residues. CDR1 is GTSNPN, CDR2 SVGIG, per germline (reference sequence). Trimming removed 4 bases at V and 11 bases at J, with 14 bases between. CDR3 in DNA: TGTGCCTGGACCGAGAGGGATTTGGCTTTCTTT. Translation gives CAWTERDLAFF.

This clonotype was seen only a few times. This chain joins TRBV20-1 and TRBJ2-1; possibly TRBD2 for D (6 bases). The CDR3 covers 13 residues. The germline V gene has CDR1 DFQATT and CDR2 SNEGSKA (reference sequence). CDR3 protein: CSRSGPPINEQFF. The CDR3 bases are TGCAGCCGCAGCGGGCCACCTATAAATGAGCAGTTCTTC.

The chain has TRBV27 and TRBJ1-1; no definite D call. The germline V and J ends were trimmed by 6 bases and 1 base, with 9 bases remaining between them. Germline CDR1 is MNHEY and CDR2 is SMNVEV (reference sequence). This CDR3 comprises 13 residues. The CDR3, as DNA: TGTGCCAGCAGCCCTACTACGAACACTGAAGCTTTCTTT. Protein sequence: CASSPTTNTEAFF.

J is TRBJ2-1 and V is TRBV7-3; TRBD2 matches 7 bases. The CDR3 is made up of 14 amino acids. V dropped 6 bases and J dropped 5; count of bases not matched to a gene: 7. The germline CDR1 and CDR2 sequences are SGHTA and FQGTGA. The CDR3 sequence is CASSSGTIDNEQFF. DNA for the CDR3: TGTGCCAGCAGTTCCGGGACTATAGACAATGAGCAGTTCTTC.

The rearrangement links TRBV20-1 to TRBJ2-3, with 8 bases fitting TRBD1. This CDR3 has 14 amino acids. Germline loops: CDR1 DFQATT, CDR2 SNEGSKA (reference sequence). The CDR3 DNA reads as TGCAGCACCGGACAGGGCGATAAAACAGATACGCAGTATTTT. Translating it yields CSTGQGDKTDTQYF.

This clonotype has just a few counts. V is TRBV2 and J is TRBJ1-1, with unresolved D. The CDR3 consists of 12 residues. V was cut by 8 bases and J by 1 base, with 8 bases left in between. The germline CDR1 and CDR2 sequences are SNHLY and FYNNEI. The CDR3 loop reads CASELTNTEAFF. For the CDR3, the DNA is TGTGCCAGCGAATTGACGAACACTGAAGCTTTCTTT.

This clonotype was detected a few times. This CDR3 reads CASSSARGYTDTQYF. DNA for the CDR3: TGTGCCAGCAGCTCGGCCCGGGGATACACAGATACGCAGTATTTT. The V call is TRBV7-8, the J call TRBJ2-3; D may be TRBD2 (5 bases). The CDR3 covers 15 residues. Germline V gives CDR1 SGHVS, CDR2 FQNEAQ. The V end was cut by 4 bases, the J end by 2 bases, with 13 bases between.

The chain carries TRBV20-1 and TRBJ2-1, with 12 bases identical to TRBD2. The CDR3 consists of 14 residues. The germline CDR1 and CDR2 sequences are DFQATT and SNEGSKA (reference sequence). V trimming: 3 bases; J trimming: 11 bases; junction bases outside the gene matches: 8. The CDR3 bases are TGCAGTGCTAGCGACGGGACTAGCGGGCCTAAGCAGTTCTTC. Protein product: CSASDGTSGPKQFF.

The chain has TRBV6-5 and TRBJ2-5; D may be TRBD1 (6 bases). V was clipped by 4 bases and J by 4 bases, with 19 bases between them. This CDR3 contains 16 residues. Germline values: CDR1 MNHEY, CDR2 SVGAGI. Here the CDR3 DNA reads TGTGCCAGCAGTTTACTCGGAGACAGAGGGGGAGAGACCCAGTACTTC. This translates into CASSLLGDRGGETQYF.

This CDR3 reads CASSWRGGNTEAFF. Here the CDR3 DNA reads TGTGCCAGCAGCTGGCGCGGCGGGAACACTGAAGCTTTCTTT. The V call is TRBV7-2, the J call TRBJ1-1; no firm D call. The germline CDR1 and CDR2 sequences are SGHTA and FQGNSA. The CDR3 contains 14 residues. Trimming removed 4 bases at V and 1 base at J, with 10 bases between.

This clonotype was seen more than once but under ten times. The J gene is TRBJ1-5, the V gene TRBV20-1; 11 bases are shared with TRBD1. V shed 0 bases and J 7 bases; nucleotides not matched to a gene: 8. CDR3 length: 16 residues. CDR1 is DFQATT, CDR2 SNEGSKA, per germline (reference sequence). This chain's CDR3 is CSARDRTGGLRQPQHF. Written as DNA, the CDR3 is TGCAGTGCTAGAGATCGGACAGGGGGCCTCAGGCAGCCCCAGCATTTT.